Listed below are T cell receptor beta chains from one sample, sequenced in a study of control samples from healthy donors and cancer patients. Using immunoSEQ multiplex PCR, the repertoire was profiled, and TCRdb retains in-frame clones only, with some absent. The table records tens of thousands of clones, less than 95% of them present only once. Source material: blood. The receptors come from a man in his thirties or forties in good health. The CDR3 runs from the conserved cysteine through the conserved F or W. The D gene is left open where the match is weak. The listing skips clone size in some rows; elsewhere it reads once, few, many or a size class.

D gene,V gene,clone size,J gene,CDR3 DNA,CDR3 protein
TRBD1,TRBV5-1,NA,TRBJ1-1,TGCGCCAGCAGCTTCGAGACAGGGGACACTGAAGCTTTCTTT,CASSFETGDTEAFF
NA,TRBV5-1,NA,TRBJ1-5,TGCGCCAGCAGCTTCGGTGGGGCAGGTCAGCCCCAGCATTTT,CASSFGGAGQPQHF
NA,TRBV27,NA,TRBJ1-2,TGTGCCAGCAGTATAACATCCTCAGGACAAGGAGGCTATGGCTACACCTTC,CASSITSSGQGGYGYTF
NA,TRBV10-3,NA,TRBJ2-3,TGTGCCATCAGTGAGCCTTCGACAGGCACAGATACGCAGTATTTT,CAISEPSTGTDTQYF
NA,TRBV27,NA,TRBJ2-2,TGTGCCAGCAGGGGACACACGAACACCGGGGAGCTGTTTTTT,CASRGHTNTGELFF
NA,TRBV11-1,NA,TRBJ2-7,TGTGCCAGCAGCTTAGGTGGTGGAGGCTACGAGCAGTACTTC,CASSLGGGGYEQYF
NA,TRBV14,NA,TRBJ2-7,TGTGCCAGCTCCTCACCGGGCCGCCTCCCCTACGAGCAGTACTTC,CASSSPGRLPYEQYF
NA,TRBV9,few,TRBJ1-1,TGTGCCAGCAGCGTAGGCGACAGTACGAACACTGAAGCTTTCTTT,CASSVGDSTNTEAFF
NA,TRBV4-3,NA,TRBJ1-2,TGCGCCAGCAGCCAAGATAAGAGGGGCGGCTATGGCTACACCTTC,CASSQDKRGGYGYTF
TRBD2,TRBV7-2,NA,TRBJ2-1,TGTGCCAGCAGCTTACAGGCTAGCGGGACGTACAATGAGCAGTTCTTC,CASSLQASGTYNEQFF
TRBD1,TRBV6-5,NA,TRBJ1-1,TGTGCCAGCAGTAACTCGGGACAGGGAAGCACTGAAGCTTTCTTT,CASSNSGQGSTEAFF
TRBD1,TRBV30,NA,TRBJ1-2,TGTGCCTGGAGCGTCCTACAGGGGAACTATGGCTACACCTTC,CAWSVLQGNYGYTF
NA,TRBV6-5,NA,TRBJ2-7,TGTGCCAGCAGTCGGGACGAGACCTACGAGCAGTACTTC,CASSRDETYEQYF
TRBD2,TRBV10-3,NA,TRBJ2-7,TGTGCCACGGCCGGAGGAGCGGGACTGTCCTACGAGCAGTACTTC,CATAGGAGLSYEQYF
NA,TRBV12-5,NA,TRBJ2-1,TGTGCTAGTGGTTTGGTAGGATTGGGGGCCCCCTTTTACAATGAGCAGTTCTTC,CASGLVGLGAPFYNEQFF
NA,TRBV7-9,NA,TRBJ1-1,TGTGCCAGCAGGTCTTCAAGGCAGGTTCGGGCTTTCTTT,CASRSSRQVRAFF
NA,TRBV6-2/TRBV6-3,NA,TRBJ1-1,TGTGCCAGCAGTTGGGGGCACACTGAAGCTTTCTTT,CASSWGHTEAFF
TRBD2,TRBV7-3,NA,TRBJ2-6,TGTGCCAGCAGTCCTAGCGGGACCTCTGGGGCCAACGTCCTGACTTTC,CASSPSGTSGANVLTF
TRBD1,TRBV7-2,NA,TRBJ1-5,TGTGCCAGCAGCGATCGGGGACAGAGCACCCCGCCCCAGCATTTT,CASSDRGQSTPPQHF
NA,TRBV11-2,NA,TRBJ1-1,TGTGCCAGCAGCGGGCCTAGGGTGCTTTCGAACACTGAAGCTTTCTTT,CASSGPRVLSNTEAFF
TRBD1,TRBV18,NA,TRBJ1-5,TGTGCCAGCTCACGGTCAGGGGGCGTCAATCAGCCCCAGCATTTT,CASSRSGGVNQPQHF
TRBD1,TRBV7-3,NA,TRBJ2-7,TGTGCCAGCAGCCTTGGGACAGGGATTGATTCCTACGAGCAGTACTTC,CASSLGTGIDSYEQYF
NA,TRBV9,NA,TRBJ1-2,TGTGCCAGCAGCGCTCCTAGCGGACGGTTTGGCTACACCTTC,CASSAPSGRFGYTF
TRBD2,TRBV2,few,TRBJ2-2,TGTGCCAGCACGGTTCCTAGCGGCACCGGGGAGCTGTTTTTT,CASTVPSGTGELFF
NA,TRBV25-1,NA,TRBJ1-5,TGTGCCAGCACTAACAGGTTGACAGGTCAGAGCAATCAGCCCCAGCATTTT,CASTNRLTGQSNQPQHF
NA,TRBV7-3,NA,TRBJ2-3,TGTGCCAGCAGCTTAACGGAGGTAGCGGAGACCACAGATACGCAGTATTTT,CASSLTEVAETTDTQYF
NA,TRBV24-1,NA,TRBJ1-5,TGTGCCACCAGTGATTTGCAAGGTCAGCCCCAGCATTTT,CATSDLQGQPQHF
NA,TRBV7-8,NA,TRBJ2-6,TGTGCCAGCAGCTGGGATGACTCTGGGGCCAACGTCCTGACTTTC,CASSWDDSGANVLTF
NA,TRBV4-2,NA,TRBJ2-1,TGTGCCAGCAGCCCCGGTCACAGTGAGAGCTCCTACAATGAGCAGTTCTTC,CASSPGHSESSYNEQFF
NA,TRBV18,NA,TRBJ1-4,TGTGCCAGCTCACAGGAGAGGAATGTTGAAAAACTGTTTTTT,CASSQERNVEKLFF
TRBD2,TRBV4-1,NA,TRBJ2-5,TGCGCCAGCAGCCAAGTGACTAGCGGGGGAGAGACCCAGTACTTC,CASSQVTSGGETQYF
NA,TRBV30,NA,TRBJ2-7,TGTGCCTGGAGTGTAGCTCCAGGGGCCTACGAGCAGTACTTC,CAWSVAPGAYEQYF
NA,TRBV30,once,TRBJ2-3,TGTGCCTGGACTAGTCGGGACACCAGCACAGATACGCAGTATTTT,CAWTSRDTSTDTQYF
TRBD2,TRBV28,NA,TRBJ2-1,TGTGCCAGCGTAACGGGACTAGCGGACTACAATGAGCAGTTCTTC,CASVTGLADYNEQFF
NA,TRBV30,NA,TRBJ1-1,TGTGCCCGGTCCGTATGGGGGGCTGACCACACTGAAGCTTTCTTT,CARSVWGADHTEAFF
TRBD2,TRBV30,NA,TRBJ2-7,TGTGCCTGGAGTGAGGGTAGCGGGAGTGACGAGCAGTACTTC,CAWSEGSGSDEQYF
NA,TRBV5-4,NA,TRBJ1-1,TGTGCCAGCAGCCCCGAGCTGGGCTTCGATTTAAAAACTGAAGCTTTCTTT,CASSPELGFDLKTEAFF
NA,TRBV6-6,once,TRBJ2-7,TGTGCCAGCAGTTACCACAGAAGAGCCAACGAGCAGTACTTC,CASSYHRRANEQYF
NA,TRBV6-5,NA,TRBJ1-3,TGTGCCAGCAGTTACTCCGCCTCTGGAAACACCATATATTTT,CASSYSASGNTIYF
TRBD2,TRBV9,once,TRBJ2-1,TGTGCCAGCAGCGTAGTCGGTCGGGGGGGCCACCATGAGCAGTTCTTC,CASSVVGRGGHHEQFF
TRBD2,TRBV10-3,NA,TRBJ2-7,TGTGCCATCAGTGAACCCAAAGCGGGACTAGCCTACGAGCAGTACTTC,CAISEPKAGLAYEQYF
NA,TRBV15,NA,TRBJ2-5,TGTGCCACCAGCAGAACCCTCCGGGCATCTAGGACGGAGACCCAGTACTTC,CATSRTLRASRTETQYF
TRBD1,TRBV12-3/TRBV12-4,NA,TRBJ1-1,TGTGCCAGCAGTTCCGACAGGGTCTCTGAAGCTTTCTTT,CASSSDRVSEAFF
NA,TRBV19,NA,TRBJ1-5,TGTGCCAGTAAGGAGGGGATAGCGGAGAGCAATCAGCCCCAGCATTTT,CASKEGIAESNQPQHF